These 7 T cell receptor beta chains came from one sample sequenced in a study of cytomegalovirus exposure and HLA in healthy donors. A multiplex PCR was run with 60 Vbeta primers and 13 Jbeta primers. Only in-frame clones appear in the TCRdb table, and some are missing; sequencing was by immunoSEQ multiplex PCR. This table has some 67,000 clones, about three quarters appearing once. The sequencing sample was made of PBMCs. The receptors come from a man aged 40-50 years in good health and CMV-seronegative.

The gene calls are TRBV29-1 and TRBJ2-5; D is ambiguous. The J call is doubtful: the DNA matches TRBJ2-7 better. The CDR3 sequence is 13 residues long. The germline gives CDR1 SQVTM, CDR2 ANQGSEA. The CDR3 region has the DNA TGCAGCGTTGTATATCACGGGTCCTACGAGCAGTACTTC. It is translated as CSVVYHGSYEQYF.

The CDR3 reads CASSLLGNEQFF. For the CDR3, the DNA is TGTGCCAGCAGTTTACTAGGCAATGAGCAGTTCTTC. The V and J genes are TRBV6-5 and TRBJ2-1; a weak D match, TRBD2 (5 bases). The V end lost 4 bases, the J end lost 6 bases, and 7 bases lay between the germline ends. Germline CDR1 and CDR2: MNHEY and SVGAGI. This CDR3 has 12 amino acids.

This clone was picked up a small number of times. The rearrangement joins TRBV27 to TRBJ1-1, with 8 bases that match TRBD1. Germline CDR1 MNHEY, CDR2 SMNVEV (reference sequence). The CDR3 is 14 residues long. V lost 6 bases to trimming and J lost 7 bases; unmatched junction nucleotides: 10. The CDR3, as DNA: TGTGCCAGCAGCTTAAGGACAGGGTATGGTGAAGCTTTCTTT. Residues: CASSLRTGYGEAFF.

This clone was recorded once. The rearrangement links TRBV28 to TRBJ1-2, with TRBD1 matching 7 bases. Germline V lookup: CDR1 MDHEN, CDR2 SYDVKM. V lost 7 bases to trimming and J lost 8 bases; unmatched junction nucleotides: 7. The length of the CDR3 is 12 residues. The CDR3 DNA follows: TGTGCCAGCACTACAACAGGGGTCGGCTACACCTTC. Encoded protein: CASTTTGVGYTF.

This clone was observed a few times. The chain employs TRBV7-9 and TRBJ1-3, with a tentative D call TRBD1 (5 bases). The CDR3 has 14 residues. V was cut by 11 bases and J by 0 bases, with 14 bases left in between. The V gene's germline CDR1 is SEHNR and CDR2 FQNEAQ (reference sequence). CDR3 in amino acids: CAGEQAFSGNTIYF. CDR3 DNA: TGTGCCGGGGAACAGGCCTTCTCTGGAAACACCATATATTTT.

The rearrangement joins TRBV2 to TRBJ2-3; 12 positions agree with TRBD2. Germline V gene sequence: CDR1 SNHLY, CDR2 FYNNEI. The CDR3 extends over 16 amino acids. With V trimmed by 7 bases and J by 3 bases, 8 bases remained unmatched. CDR3 sequence: CASNSRTSGGTDTQYF. DNA for the CDR3: TGTGCCAGCAACAGTCGCACTAGCGGGGGGACAGATACGCAGTATTTT.

The V and J genes are TRBV11-2 and TRBJ2-3, with TRBD1 matching over 11 bases. Germline V gives CDR1 SGHAT, CDR2 FQNNGV. CDR3 length equals 15 residues. V trimming: 3 bases; J trimming: 3 bases; junction bases outside the gene matches: 2. In nucleotides, the CDR3 is TGTGCCAGCAGCTTTGGGGACAGGGGGACAGATACGCAGTATTTT. It yields the protein CASSFGDRGTDTQYF.